This T cell receptor (beta chain) was sequenced during a study of STAT5B mutations in CD4+ large granular lymphocyte leukemia. J lost 4 bases, V lost 1 base, and 13 bases had no gene match. Germline V gene sequence: CDR1 SGHVS, CDR2 FQNEAQ. This CDR3 comprises 19 residues. Overall study results and limits: Without HLA matching, higher CD4+ than CD8+ T-LGLL clonality could reflect small sample size. Patient CD4-sorted repertoires stayed more clonal than healthy ones after leukemic-clone removal. Main leukemic clonotypes were patient-specific, but roughly 26% appeared at low frequency elsewhere. Top patient clones used TRBV06 genes more often: 8/27 versus 2/35 in controls.

Note on this clone: Its antigen is as yet unknown.

Sequenced by immunoSEQ multiplex PCR; TCRdb stores in-frame clones only, minus some. The sample has tens of thousands of clones, 72% seen once. The gene calls are TRBV7-8 and TRBJ2-3, with 11 positions matching TRBD2. This clonotype originated in a human donor in good health. Sequenced: CD4+ T cells from blood buffy coats. The DNA for the CDR3 is TGTGCCAGCAGCTTAGTTGGTCCTATAGCGGGGGGGCCCGCAGATACGCAGTATTTT. It is translated as CASSLVGPIAGGPADTQYF.